This passage covers 5 T cell receptor beta chains from one sample sequenced in a study of T cells in Graves' hyperthyroidism and ophthalmopathy. TCR beta CDR3 region amplification was performed from RNA transcripts. TCR CDR3 underwent first-round RT-PCR with the HTBI primer set. MiXCR, run by TCRdb on the multiplex PCR reads, gives a single entry per CDR3 protein. The sample includes hundreds of thousands of distinct CDR3 sequences, over 15% of them seen just once. The specimen was blood. The receptors come from a woman aged 18 to 35 with Graves' ophthalmopathy.

This clonotype was counted ten times or more. The V and J genes are TRBV13 and TRBJ1-2; D perhaps matches TRBD1 (5 bases). CDR3 length: 14 amino acids. The germline CDR1 and CDR2 sequences are PRHDT and FYEKMQ (reference sequence). Trimming took 5 bases from V and 2 from J, leaving 12 bases between them. The CDR3 loop reads CASSRPTENYGYTF. Here the CDR3 DNA reads TGTGCCAGCAGCCGCCCGACAGAAAACTATGGCTACACCTTC. The variable domain in full, completed from reference TRBV13 and TRBJ1-2, reads AAGVIQSPRHLIKEKRETATLKCYPIPRHDTVYWYQQGPGQDPQFLISFYEKMQSDKGSIPDRFSAQQFSDYHSELNMSSLELGDSALYFCASSRPTENYGYTFGSGTRLTVV.

This clonotype was seen many times. The chain uses TRBV2 and TRBJ1-2; no definite D call. The CDR3 sequence is 14 residues long. The V and J ends lost 6 bases and 2 bases respectively, with 13 bases between them. Germline V gene data show CDR1 as SNHLY and CDR2 as FYNNEI. CDR3 nucleotides: TGTGCCAGCAGGGAGGGAGGAGGAAACTATGGCTACACCTTC. The encoded protein is CASREGGGNYGYTF.

This clonotype was recorded at least ten times. Mismatch with germline at one junction end may stem from a read error. This chain connects TRBV5-1 to TRBJ2-7; TRBD1 aligns across 7 bases. Germline values: CDR1 SGHRS, CDR2 YFSETQ. This CDR3 is built from 13 residues. CDR3 bases: TGTGCCAGCAGTTTAACAGGGGCCTACGAGCAGTACTTC. It encodes CASSLTGAYEQYF.

This clonotype was recorded many times. The chain joins TRBV9 to TRBJ2-7; the match to TRBD1 covers 12 bases. The V segment lost 3 bases and the J segment 5 bases; nucleotides outside the gene matches: 6. The CDR3 sequence is 15 residues long. The germline gives CDR1 SGDLS, CDR2 YYNGEE. In DNA, the CDR3 is TGTGCCAGCAGCGCCTTAGGGACAGGGGGCGACGAGCAGTACTTC. Amino acids: CASSALGTGGDEQYF.

This clonotype was detected a few times. The J gene is TRBJ2-1, the V gene TRBV20-1, with 13 bases fitting TRBD2. This CDR3 has 14 amino acids. Per the germline V gene, CDR1 is DFQATT and CDR2 is SNEGSKA (reference sequence). With 5 bases clipped from V and 8 bases from J, the junction kept 6 bases outside the gene matches. The CDR3 DNA reads TGCAGTGCTCGAGGACTAGCGGGAGTACATGAGCAGTTCTTC. Translation gives CSARGLAGVHEQFF.